Listed here are 8 T cell receptor beta chains from one sample, sequenced in a study of T cell responses to AZD1222 COVID-19 vaccine. Assay used: immunoSEQ multiplex PCR; TCRdb lists only in-frame clones, some missing. The sample has more than 120,000 clones; roughly 90% are singletons. This material consisted of peripheral blood, taken 28 days after the second dose of the MenACWY control vaccine. The source of these receptors is an adult who received the MenACWY meningococcal vaccine as a control.

The chain links TRBV9 to TRBJ1-1; D might be TRBD1 (5 bases). Deletions cut 2 bases from V and 3 bases from J, with 11 bases between. This CDR3 spans 14 amino acids. Germline CDR1 is SGDLS and CDR2 is YYNGEE. The CDR3 bases are TGTGCCAGCAGCGTGACAGACACCCACACTGAAGCTTTCTTT. This sequence encodes CASSVTDTHTEAFF.

J is TRBJ2-2 and V is TRBV6-5, with D possibly TRBD2 on 6 matching bases. The germline V gene encodes CDR1 MNHEY and CDR2 SVGAGI. V was clipped by 6 bases and J by 6 bases, with 8 bases between them. The CDR3 spans 12 residues. This CDR3 is CASSRESGELFF. The DNA for the CDR3 is TGTGCCAGCAGCCGGGAGTCCGGGGAGCTGTTTTTT.

This clone turned up a few times. The chain recombines TRBV6-4 with TRBJ2-1, with 13 bases matching TRBD2. The germline V gene has CDR1 MRHNA and CDR2 SNTAGT. Unmatched junction bases numbered 4, after V lost 6 bases and J lost 2 bases. This CDR3 has 16 amino acids. This CDR3 is CASRLTSGGPYNEQFF. The CDR3 bases are TGTGCCAGCAGGCTGACTAGCGGGGGGCCCTACAATGAGCAGTTCTTC.

The V gene is TRBV30, the J gene TRBJ2-2; D is uncertain. Germline V gene lookup returns CDR1 GTSNPN and CDR2 SVGIG (reference sequence). The CDR3 is 12 amino acids. V was cut by 5 bases and J by 2 bases, with 6 bases left in between. CDR3 sequence: CAWRRNTGELFF. CDR3 in DNA: TGTGCCTGGCGCAGAAACACCGGGGAGCTGTTTTTT.

The genes are TRBV7-2 and TRBJ2-3, with 7 bases aligning to TRBD2. There are 14 residues in the CDR3. With 5 bases clipped from V and 4 bases from J, the junction kept 6 bases outside the gene matches. Germline-derived CDR1 and CDR2 are SGHTA and FQGNSA. CDR3: CASSQSGTADTQYF. In nucleotides, the CDR3 is TGTGCCAGCAGCCAGAGCGGGACGGCAGATACGCAGTATTTT.

The chain combines TRBV7-9 with TRBJ2-2; 7 bases fit TRBD1. The ends lost 5 bases at V and 5 bases at J; junction bases unmatched: 11. The CDR3 runs 16 residues. Germline V gene sequence: CDR1 SEHNR, CDR2 FQNEAQ (reference sequence). The CDR3, as DNA: TGTGCCAGCAGCCCCGGGGTCAGACAGGGAACCGGGGAGCTGTTTTTT. Its translation: CASSPGVRQGTGELFF. The full variable domain, rest sourced from reference TRBV7-9 and TRBJ2-2, is DTGVSQNPRHKITKRGQNVTFRCDPISEHNRLYWYRQTLGQGPEFLTYFQNEAQLEKSRLLSDRFSAERPKGSFSTLEIQRTEQGDSAMYLCASSPGVRQGTGELFFGEGSRLTVL.

The chain employs TRBV4-3 and TRBJ1-2; D unclear. This CDR3 spans 15 amino acids. V was shortened by 2 bases and J by 8 bases, with 18 bases between the two germline ends. Germline V gives CDR1 LGHNA, CDR2 YSLEER. CDR3 sequence: CASSQFFPASYGYTF. CDR3 coding DNA: TGCGCCAGCAGCCAATTCTTCCCGGCCAGCTACGGCTACACCTTC.

V gene TRBV10-2 combines with J gene TRBJ2-5, with TRBD2 matching 10 bases. The germline V gene has CDR1 WSHSY and CDR2 SAAADI. V was clipped by 6 bases and J by 8 bases; unmatched bases: 3. The CDR3 has 12 amino acids. The CDR3 DNA reads as TGCGCCAGCAGGGGACTAGCGCGAACCCAGTACTTC. This encodes CASRGLARTQYF.